These T cell receptor beta chains were read from a single sample in a study of shared clonotypes between healthy human individuals. Libraries were prepared by immunoSEQ multiplex PCR; TCRdb keeps only in-frame clonotypes and omits some of them. The sample gives some 2 million clones, about 95% of which show up once; 1.1% is in the top ten. The sample comprised naive CD8+ T cells sorted from blood. The source is a young man in good health. The conserved cysteine and the conserved F or W are not part of the CDR3 here.

TRBV7-8,TRBJ1-1,ASSPRGVGNTEAF
TRBV18,TRBJ2-1,ASSSTSGGRQF
TRBV28,TRBJ1-1,ASSLFLGTGLNTEAF
TRBV19,TRBJ2-5,ASTHRGQETQY
TRBV10-2,TRBJ2-7,ASSGRTSGGEQY
TRBV7-9,TRBJ1-1,ASSPGIRGRNTEAF
TRBV13,TRBJ1-3,ASSPPSSGNTIY
TRBV20-1,TRBJ1-5,SAEEGLEH
TRBV9,TRBJ1-1,ASSVAGSGPEAF
TRBV10-2,TRBJ2-7,ASAPDSPSYEQY
TRBV5-1,TRBJ2-1,ASSLEGGSSYNEQF
TRBV6-5,TRBJ1-2,ASSPPEGYGYT
TRBV27,TRBJ1-6,ASNSLGHLNSPLH
TRBV25-1,TRBJ2-7,ASSVTNEQY
TRBV19,TRBJ2-7,ASSRENLYEQY
TRBV27,TRBJ2-1,ASSIDRGKVQF
TRBV7-9,TRBJ1-5,ASSFNELLPQH
TRBV30,TRBJ1-1,ACLTGGAGEAF
TRBV27,TRBJ2-5,ASSLAPGTDEETQY
TRBV18,TRBJ2-1,ASSPPGQDYNEQF
TRBV28,TRBJ2-7,ASSLGGPYEQY
TRBV7-9,TRBJ2-1,AIPGLAGGNEQF
TRBV19,TRBJ1-2,ASSTIYLTGEDYGYT
TRBV27,TRBJ2-6,ASSYLWDVSGANVLT
TRBV28,TRBJ2-3,ASSPDQDDTDTQY
TRBV7-2,TRBJ1-2,ASSFWAQDGYT
TRBV2,TRBJ1-4,ASSDPTNEKLF
TRBV30,TRBJ2-3,AWSVTGPTDTQY
TRBV5-1,TRBJ1-1,ASSLMRVNTEAF
TRBV6-5,TRBJ2-2,ASSWTGDTGELF
TRBV10-1,TRBJ2-7,AREVTGLGEQY
TRBV6-5,TRBJ1-1,ASSYGLGAKNTEAF
TRBV27,TRBJ2-7,ASSVTGGIEQY
TRBV14,TRBJ2-5,ASSQDRGQETQY
TRBV7-9,TRBJ2-5,ASSGVVDKRETQY
TRBV27,TRBJ1-1,ASSWGLGDTEAF
TRBV2,TRBJ2-7,ASSEGWDSSYEQY
TRBV11-2,TRBJ2-5,ASSLGQRGKETQY
TRBV27,TRBJ2-1,ASSLWASGGNSYNEQF
TRBV7-8,TRBJ2-7,ASSTSTGDMIYEQY
TRBV30,TRBJ1-2,AWSVGGGDGYT
TRBV10-1,TRBJ2-3,ASSASGRGPETDTQY
TRBV30,TRBJ1-5,AWSGTGHNQPQH
TRBV9,TRBJ2-7,ASSVGGTGRTEQY
TRBV5-4,TRBJ2-2,ASSQGEWEGTGELF
TRBV4-1,TRBJ2-7,ASSQKVYIEQY
TRBV14,TRBJ2-7,ASSPAMGPREQY
TRBV4-2,TRBJ1-1,ASSQPGETEAF
TRBV5-6,TRBJ2-5,ASSLAMGQGLETQY
TRBV28,TRBJ1-5,ASRDRGGQPQH
TRBV6-5,TRBJ2-7,ASSYGQGHFSEQY
TRBV13,TRBJ2-4,ASSLVDWTKGAPWERAKNIQY
TRBV7-3,TRBJ2-5,ASSLFGPQETQY
TRBV15,TRBJ2-7,ATSREKGHYEQY
TRBV29-1,TRBJ1-2,SVPGGLNYGYT